These 29 T cell receptor beta chains originate from one sample sequenced in a study of response to subunit inactivated influenza vaccine. One entry per CDR3 protein results from TCRdb running MiXCR on the RT-PCR reads. The profile shows a few hundred thousand distinct CDR3 sequences, approximately 15% of them singletons. Here the sequenced sample was PBMCs from blood, taken about 11 days after vaccination. The source of these receptors is a man over 45 who received an inactivated influenza vaccine.

This clonotype was picked up a small number of times. The chain recombines TRBV6-2 or TRBV6-3 with TRBJ2-2; 7 bases are a match to TRBD1. This CDR3 has 16 amino acids. The J segment lost 5 bases and the V segment lost 4 bases, leaving 10 bases of the junction unmatched. Per germline, CDR1 MNHEY and CDR2 SVGEGT. The CDR3 region is CASSSPDRVATGELFF. CDR3 nucleotide sequence: TGTGCCAGCAGTTCACCTGACAGGGTAGCGACCGGGGAGCTGTTTTTT.

Many counts were recorded for this clonotype. V is TRBV7-9 and J is TRBJ2-1; 9 bases agree with TRBD1. Germline CDR1 and CDR2: SEHNR and FQNEAQ (reference sequence). The CDR3 contains 13 residues. Losses at the gene ends were 6 bases for V and 7 bases for J; bases not matched to a gene: 4. The CDR3, as DNA: TGTGCCAGCAGTTCACAGGGGGCGAATGAGCAGTTCTTC. This gives the protein CASSSQGANEQFF.

The J gene is TRBJ2-2, the V gene TRBV28; no firm D call. Trimming removed 2 bases from V and 6 bases from J, with 13 bases in between. The CDR3 spans 15 residues. The germline CDR1 and CDR2 sequences are MDHEN and SYDVKM. Written as DNA, the CDR3 is TGTGCCAGCAGTTTAGTAGGACGGCGGTCCGGGGAGCTGTTTTTT. Its protein product is CASSLVGRRSGELFF.

This clonotype came up a few times. The chain employs TRBV20-1 and TRBJ1-1, with D tentatively TRBD1 (5 bases). The CDR3 covers 14 residues. V lost 6 bases to trimming and J lost 3 bases, with 17 bases between them. Germline CDR1 reads DFQATT; CDR2 reads SNEGSKA (reference sequence). The CDR3 protein is CSAQRQLADTEAFF. CDR3 DNA: TGCAGTGCCCAAAGACAGTTGGCGGACACTGAAGCTTTCTTT.

The sample holds a few counts of this clonotype. The chain uses TRBV6-1 and TRBJ1-5; possible D gene TRBD1, 5 bases. Trimming shortened V by 3 bases and J by 4 bases, and 10 bases separated the two germline ends. The CDR3 spans 14 residues. The germline V gene encodes CDR1 MNHNS and CDR2 SASEGT. The DNA for the CDR3 is TGTGCCAGCAGTGAGGGGGGAACTAATCAGCCCCAGCATTTT. Protein: CASSEGGTNQPQHF.

This clonotype was seen at least ten times. The chain recombines TRBV3-1 with TRBJ2-1; D unclear. This CDR3 has 15 residues. Germline V gene sequence: CDR1 LGHDT, CDR2 YNNKEL (reference sequence). Trimming removed 3 bases at V and 10 bases at J, with 19 bases between. In DNA form, the CDR3 reads TGTGCCAGCAGCCATGAAGGCTTACGGAGAATAGAGCAGTTCTTC. Encoded protein: CASSHEGLRRIEQFF.

This rearrangement joins TRBV20-1 to TRBJ2-7; possible D gene TRBD2, 5 bases. Looked up from germline, CDR1 is DFQATT and CDR2 is SNEGSKA (reference sequence). Trimming shortened V by 6 bases and J by 0 bases, and 12 bases separated the two germline ends. The CDR3 covers 13 residues. The CDR3 loop is CSAVLGDSYEQYF. The CDR3 nucleotides are TGCAGTGCGGTCCTCGGGGACTCCTACGAGCAGTACTTC.

The table lists this clonotype with a few counts. J is TRBJ2-1 and V is TRBV7-3; D is perhaps TRBD1 (6 bases). CDR3 length equals 15 residues. Germline CDR1 reads SGHTA; CDR2 reads FQGTGA. Trimming removed 0 bases at V and 8 bases at J, with 14 bases between. The CDR3 DNA reads as TGTGCCAGCAGCTTAACAAGTCGCCAGGGGCATGAGCAGTTCTTC. As protein: CASSLTSRQGHEQFF.

In its sample, this clonotype was seen a few times. The chain joins TRBV11-2 to TRBJ2-2, with 8 bases lining up with TRBD1. Germline assignment: CDR1 SGHAT and CDR2 FQNNGV. The CDR3 is 15 residues long. V was pared by 6 bases and J by 5 bases, with 8 bases of the junction left unmatched. CDR3 in DNA: TGTGCCAGCAGGGGGACAGGACCTCCAACCGGGGAGCTGTTTTTT. Protein sequence: CASRGTGPPTGELFF.

The chain carries TRBV12-3 or TRBV12-4 and TRBJ1-1; D is possibly TRBD1 (6 bases). CDR3 length: 14 amino acids. The V end lost 6 bases, the J end lost 1 base, and 12 bases lay between the germline ends. Written as DNA, the CDR3 is TGTGCCAGCAGACTCTCAGGGGCGAACACTGAAGCTTTCTTT. Amino acids: CASRLSGANTEAFF.

This clonotype was observed at least ten times. V gene TRBV12-5 combines with J gene TRBJ1-1; TRBD1 aligns across 7 bases. This CDR3 spans 16 amino acids. Trimming took 5 bases from V and 1 from J; bases not matched to a gene: 10. Germline lookup yields CDR1 LGHNT and CDR2 FRNRAP. CDR3 residues: CASGNRRTGANTEAFF. CDR3 nucleotides: TGTGCTAGTGGTAACCGCAGGACAGGAGCGAACACTGAAGCTTTCTTT.

The chain links TRBV18 to TRBJ1-2, with D uncertain. Trimming took 2 bases from V and 1 from J, leaving 8 bases between them. Germline CDR1 is KGHSH and CDR2 is LQKENI. This CDR3 comprises 14 residues. The CDR3 reads CASSPVKLNYGYTF. For the CDR3, the DNA is TGTGCCAGCTCACCAGTCAAACTTAACTATGGCTACACCTTC.

At least ten counts were recorded for this clonotype. The chain is built from TRBV24-1 and TRBJ2-3; TRBD1 aligns across 7 bases. Unmatched junction bases numbered 17, after V lost 4 bases and J lost 14 bases. This CDR3 comprises 15 residues. Germline V gene sequence: CDR1 KGHDR, CDR2 SFDVKD. In DNA, the CDR3 is TGTGCCACCAGTGAGCATGCCGGGACAGCGAGCGTGGTGTATTTT. It specifies CATSEHAGTASVVYF.

The J gene is TRBJ1-1, the V gene TRBV5-1; 9 nucleotides agree with TRBD1. The germline CDR1 and CDR2 sequences are SGHRS and YFSETQ. Unmatched junction bases numbered 4, after V lost 2 bases and J lost 8 bases. The CDR3 is 13 residues long. CDR3 coding DNA: TGCGCCAGCAGCTTCGGACAGGGGAGGGAAGCTTTCTTT. Its protein is CASSFGQGREAFF.

The chain has TRBV3-1 and TRBJ1-2; D call uncertain. Trimming pared 1 base from V and 6 bases from J, leaving 6 bases between. This CDR3 contains 12 residues. Germline-derived CDR1 and CDR2 are LGHDT and YNNKEL (reference sequence). CDR3 in amino acids: CASSQGRHGYTF. CDR3 DNA: TGTGCCAGCAGCCAAGGGCGTCATGGCTACACCTTC.

This clonotype occurred a few times. J is TRBJ2-3 and V is TRBV15, with TRBD2 identical over 8 bases. The V segment lost 5 bases and the J segment 0 bases; nucleotides outside the gene matches: 4. This CDR3 is 15 amino acids long. Germline CDR1 and CDR2: LNHNV and YYDKDF (reference sequence). CDR3 loop: CATSGSSGSTDTQYF. The CDR3 DNA follows: TGTGCCACCAGCGGATCTAGCGGGAGCACAGATACGCAGTATTTT.

V gene TRBV6-5 combines with J gene TRBJ2-3, with 9 positions matching TRBD1. This CDR3 region has 15 residues. Looked up from germline, CDR1 is MNHEY and CDR2 is SVGAGI. V gave up 2 bases and J gave up 5 bases; unmatched junction bases: 5. DNA for the CDR3: TGTGCCAGCAGTTACGGGGACAGGGTCAAAGATACGCAGTATTTT. This translates into CASSYGDRVKDTQYF.

In its sample, this clonotype was seen a few times. The CDR3 nucleotides are TGTGCCAGCAGCCGACCGGGGACTGGCGAGCAGTACTTC. Protein sequence: CASSRPGTGEQYF. V gene TRBV6-2 or TRBV6-3 combines with J gene TRBJ2-7, with a tentative D call TRBD2 (6 bases). In germline, CDR1 is MNHEY, CDR2 SVGEGT. The CDR3 extends over 13 amino acids. V lost 6 bases, J lost 6 bases, and 15 bases lay in between.

Only a few counts were recorded for this clonotype. J is TRBJ1-1 and V is TRBV5-1, with a tentative D call TRBD1 (5 bases). This CDR3 is built from 14 residues. Germline V gene lookup returns CDR1 SGHRS and CDR2 YFSETQ. The V end lost 3 bases, the J end lost 11 bases, and 20 bases lay between the germline ends. The CDR3 bases are TGCGCCAGCAGCTCCAGACATGGGGGGACGCTTGCTTTCTTT. It encodes CASSSRHGGTLAFF. The full variable domain, completed using reference TRBV5-1 and TRBJ1-1, is KAGVTQTPRYLIKTRGQQVTLSCSPISGHRSVSWYQQTPGQGLQFLFEYFSETQRNKGNFPGRFSGRQFSNSRSEMNVSTLELGDSALYLCASSSRHGGTLAFFGQGTRLTVV.

This sequence joins TRBV7-2 and TRBJ2-1; D is uncertain. From germline, CDR1 is SGHTA and CDR2 FQGNSA. Trimming shortened V by 4 bases and J by 3 bases, and 10 bases separated the two germline ends. The CDR3 sequence is 14 residues long. CDR3 in DNA: TGTGCCAGCAGCTCCCAGACTGGCTACAATGAGCAGTTCTTC. Translated, it gives CASSSQTGYNEQFF.

This chain joins TRBV5-1 and TRBJ1-1, with TRBD1 identical over 7 bases. From germline, CDR1 is SGHRS and CDR2 YFSETQ. The CDR3 covers 15 residues. V gave up 4 bases and J gave up 4 bases; unmatched junction bases: 10. In DNA, the CDR3 is TGCGCCAGCAGCCCGACAGGGAGGTTCAGCACTGAAGCTTTCTTT. This codes for CASSPTGRFSTEAFF.

There are a few counts of this clonotype. This chain joins TRBV12-3 or TRBV12-4 and TRBJ2-3, with TRBD1 identical over 8 bases. The CDR3 loop spans 17 amino acids. The J segment lost 2 bases and the V segment lost 6 bases, leaving 13 bases of the junction unmatched. The CDR3 coding sequence is TGTGCCAGCAGCCGCGGGACAGGCGCAAGTCACACAGATACGCAGTATTTT. Amino acids: CASSRGTGASHTDTQYF.

This clonotype was seen a handful of times. V gene TRBV5-1 combines with J gene TRBJ2-1; TRBD1 matches at 7 bases. The CDR3 spans 18 residues. With V trimmed by 7 bases and J by 3 bases, 19 bases remained unmatched. Germline CDR1 SGHRS, CDR2 YFSETQ. The CDR3 coding sequence is TGCGCCAGCGGAAAATTGGGGCACGGGACAGAACGCTACAATGAGCAGTTCTTC. Translation gives CASGKLGHGTERYNEQFF.

This clonotype has ten or more counts. This chain joins TRBV6-1 and TRBJ1-6; D unclear. CDR3 length equals 14 residues. V was pared by 6 bases and J by 7 bases, with 13 bases between. Germline V gene sequence: CDR1 MNHNS, CDR2 SASEGT. CDR3: CASRSDRLNSPLHF. DNA for the CDR3: TGTGCCAGCAGGTCTGATAGGTTAAATTCACCCCTCCACTTT.

In this sample, this clonotype turned up many times. The rearrangement links TRBV28 to TRBJ1-2; D is undetermined. The germline V gene encodes CDR1 MDHEN and CDR2 SYDVKM. The CDR3 is 14 residues long. Trimming took 6 bases from V and 4 from J, leaving 15 bases between them. The CDR3 nucleotides read TGTGCCAGCAGCAATAGGGCAGAACTCTATGGCTACACCTTC. Translated, it gives CASSNRAELYGYTF.

This clonotype was seen repeatedly, ten times or more. The J gene is TRBJ2-1, the V gene TRBV5-1; possibly TRBD2 for D (6 bases). V lost 2 bases and J lost 4, with 10 bases in between. Germline V gene data show CDR1 as SGHRS and CDR2 as YFSETQ. CDR3 size: 14 residues. The CDR3 DNA follows: TGCGCCAGCAGCTTCAGCGGGCTATACAATGAGCAGTTCTTC. It codes for CASSFSGLYNEQFF.

This sequence joins TRBV12-3 or TRBV12-4 and TRBJ2-5; D gene uncertain. Trimming took 1 base from V and 0 from J, leaving 3 bases between them. The CDR3 covers 13 residues. Here the CDR3 DNA reads TGTGCCAGCAGTTTAGAGGACCAAGAGACCCAGTACTTC. Its protein product is CASSLEDQETQYF.

V and J are TRBV2 and TRBJ2-2; 11 positions match TRBD2. V gave up 11 bases and J gave up 2 bases; unmatched junction bases: 13. Germline V lookup: CDR1 SNHLY, CDR2 FYNNEI. The CDR3 is made up of 17 amino acids. CDR3 residues: CAARSTSGSFNTGELFF. In DNA form, the CDR3 reads TGTGCCGCCCGGTCAACTAGCGGGAGTTTTAACACCGGGGAGCTGTTTTTT.

This rearrangement joins TRBV6-5 to TRBJ2-6; D not resolved. Germline values: CDR1 MNHEY, CDR2 SVGAGI. The CDR3 contains 13 residues. V lost 1 base to trimming and J lost 6 bases, with 4 bases between them. The DNA of the CDR3 is TGTGCCAGCAGTTACTTAGCGGCCAACGTCCTGACTTTC. Its translation: CASSYLAANVLTF.